This T cell receptor (beta chain) was recovered during a study of T cell changes during pregnancy in multiple sclerosis. This table comes from immunoSEQ multiplex PCR, and its TCRdb copy is limited to in-frame clones, with some not included. The sample includes some 97,000 clones, 92% of them seen just once. This clone has just one count. Germline V gives CDR1 SGHVS, CDR2 FNYEAQ. V gave up 5 bases and J gave up 2 bases, with 9 bases separating them. The CDR3 contains 13 residues. This TCR was sampled from a female donor with multiple sclerosis, enrolled in a pregnancy study. Sequencing was performed on peripheral blood, taken after pregnancy. The chain carries TRBV7-6 and TRBJ1-2; D may be TRBD1 (5 bases). The CDR3 DNA reads as TGTGCCAGCAGCATCGACAGAAACTATGGCTACACCTTC. This gives the protein CASSIDRNYGYTF.